What follows describes a single T cell receptor (beta chain). What it binds is unknown. V was trimmed by 2 bases and J by 6 bases, leaving 16 bases between them. Germline assignment: CDR1 SGHDT and CDR2 YYEEEE. The CDR3 sequence is 15 residues long. This record comes from a study of T cell repertoires in cytomegalovirus infection. Study summary: CMV infection together with matching HLA type was indicated by public TCR beta signatures. Overall study findings and caveats: Accumulated public TCR beta family frequency recognized individuals carrying CMV together with the relevant HLA. In two of eight donors, the top clonotype was HLA-C-restricted CMV-specific.

TCRdb reprocessed the reads with MiXCR, giving one entry per CDR3 protein. The sample contains about 830,000 distinct CDR3 sequences, approximately 32% of which appear only once. The source is a human donor in good health (CMV status not recorded). Some clones in this sample may be carry-over from other donors' samples. Source: cultured CD8+ T cells from PBMCs, taken from culture after CMV antigen stimulation. V and J are TRBV5-6 and TRBJ2-3, with a tentative D call TRBD1 (6 bases). This CDR3 reads CASSFPRGVSDTQYF. CDR3 bases: TGTGCCAGCAGCTTTCCCAGGGGAGTCTCGGATACGCAGTATTTT.